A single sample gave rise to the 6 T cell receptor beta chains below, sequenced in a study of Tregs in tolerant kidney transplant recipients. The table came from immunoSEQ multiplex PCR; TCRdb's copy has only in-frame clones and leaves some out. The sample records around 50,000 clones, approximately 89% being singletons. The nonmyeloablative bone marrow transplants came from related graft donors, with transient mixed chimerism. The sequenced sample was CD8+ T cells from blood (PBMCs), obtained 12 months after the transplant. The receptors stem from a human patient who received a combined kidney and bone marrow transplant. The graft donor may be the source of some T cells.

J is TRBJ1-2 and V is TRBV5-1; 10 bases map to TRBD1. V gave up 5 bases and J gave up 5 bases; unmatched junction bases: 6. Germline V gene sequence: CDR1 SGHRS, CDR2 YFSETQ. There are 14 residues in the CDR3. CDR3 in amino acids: CASSPDRGAYGYTF. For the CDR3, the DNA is TGCGCCAGCAGTCCGGACAGGGGGGCTTATGGCTACACCTTC. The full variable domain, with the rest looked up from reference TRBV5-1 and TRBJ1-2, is KAGVTQTPRYLIKTRGQQVTLSCSPISGHRSVSWYQQTPGQGLQFLFEYFSETQRNKGNFPGRFSGRQFSNSRSEMNVSTLELGDSALYLCASSPDRGAYGYTFGSGTRLTVV.

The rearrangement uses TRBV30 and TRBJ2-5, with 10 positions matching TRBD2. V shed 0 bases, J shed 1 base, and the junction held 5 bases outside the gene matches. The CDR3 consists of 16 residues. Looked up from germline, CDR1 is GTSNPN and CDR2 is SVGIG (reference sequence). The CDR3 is CAWSVRASGGQETQYF. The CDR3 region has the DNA TGTGCCTGGAGTGTACGGGCTAGCGGGGGCCAAGAGACCCAGTACTTC.

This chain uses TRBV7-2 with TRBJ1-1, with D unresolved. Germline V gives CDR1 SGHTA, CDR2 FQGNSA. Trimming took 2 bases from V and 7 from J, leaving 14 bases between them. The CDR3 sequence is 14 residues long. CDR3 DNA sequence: TGTGCCAGCAGCTTACTCTACCGCAGGATTGAAGCTTTCTTT. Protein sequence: CASSLLYRRIEAFF. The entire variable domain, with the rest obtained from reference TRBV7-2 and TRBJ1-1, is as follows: GAGVSQSPSNKVTEKGKDVELRCDPISGHTALYWYRQSLGQGLEFLIYFQGNSAPDKSGLPSDRFSAERTGGSVSTLTIQRTQQEDSAVYLCASSLLYRRIEAFFGQGTRLTVV.

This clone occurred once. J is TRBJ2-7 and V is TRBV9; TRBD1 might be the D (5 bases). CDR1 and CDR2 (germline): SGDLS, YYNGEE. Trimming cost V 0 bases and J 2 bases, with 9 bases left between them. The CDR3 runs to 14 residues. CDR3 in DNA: TGTGCCAGCAGCGTAGAAGGACAAGCCTACGAGCAGTACTTC. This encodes CASSVEGQAYEQYF.

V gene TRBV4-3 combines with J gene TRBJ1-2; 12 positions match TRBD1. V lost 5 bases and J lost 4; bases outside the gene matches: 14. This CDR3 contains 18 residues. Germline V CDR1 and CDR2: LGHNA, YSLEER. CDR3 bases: TGCGCCAGCAGCATTACTCCGGGACAGGGGGCGCCCCGCTATGGCTACACCTTC. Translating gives CASSITPGQGAPRYGYTF.

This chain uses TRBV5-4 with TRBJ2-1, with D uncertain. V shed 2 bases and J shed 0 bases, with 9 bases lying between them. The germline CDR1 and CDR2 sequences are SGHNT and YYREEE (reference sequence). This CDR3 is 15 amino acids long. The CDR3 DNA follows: TGTGCCAGCAGCTTTAAGGAGCTCTCCTACAATGAGCAGTTCTTC. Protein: CASSFKELSYNEQFF.